This T cell receptor beta chain was sequenced during a study of cytomegalovirus exposure and HLA in healthy donors. Across the study: Early on, a data release was issued that held some 85 million unique TCRs from HLA-typed donors.

As to this clone: The antigen is undetermined.

Study-level findings and limits: In vitro assays verified that a few CMV-associated chains recognized CMV antigens specifically. Indistinguishable V segments such as TRBV6-2 and TRBV6-3 were excluded.

From germline, CDR1 is SGHNT and CDR2 YENEEA. CDR3 size: 16 residues. The J segment lost 5 bases and the V segment lost 3 bases, leaving 9 bases of the junction unmatched. PCR was performed using 60 Vbeta and 13 Jbeta primers. TCRdb's table, derived via immunoSEQ multiplex PCR, lists solely in-frame clones and lacks some. The table shows 70,000 to 100,000 clones, with around 80% occurring only once. Specimen: PBMCs. The clonotype comes from a woman between 45 and 60 years old in good health and CMV-seropositive. J is TRBJ2-3 and V is TRBV11-3; 9 nucleotides agree with TRBD1. This CDR3 reads CASSLGQGVTGDTQYF. The CDR3 nucleotides read TGTGCCAGCAGCTTGGGACAGGGCGTGACGGGAGATACGCAGTATTTT.